The 11 T cell receptor beta chains in this list originate from one sample, sequenced in a study of glioma-infiltrating T cells. Amplification of TCR alpha and beta CDR3 regions from RNA used iRepertoire nested multiplex PCR. TCRdb re-called the multiplex PCR reads through MiXCR, storing one row per CDR3 protein. Of under 150,000 distinct CDR3 sequences detected, more than 20% appear once; the ten largest clones hold around a quarter. Source material: glioma tissue, nonneoplastic brain tissue, or PBMCs (not recorded which). Every receptor here comes from a human donor with low-grade glioma or glioblastoma, undergoing nonglioma brain surgery, or in good health (not recorded which).

The rearrangement links TRBV12-3 or TRBV12-4 to TRBJ2-3; TRBD1 might be the D (6 bases). Deletions cut 5 bases from V and 4 bases from J, with 13 bases between. The CDR3 runs 14 residues. The CDR3 reads CASSHTGFSDTQYF. CDR3 in DNA: TGTGCCAGCAGTCATACAGGGTTTTCAGATACGCAGTATTTT.

This clonotype came up a few times. This rearrangement joins TRBV7-9 to TRBJ1-4, with TRBD1 matching 7 bases. V gave up 5 bases and J gave up 8 bases; unmatched junction bases: 11. Looked up from germline, CDR1 is SEHNR and CDR2 is FQNEAQ (reference sequence). CDR3 length equals 15 residues. The CDR3 is CASSLRQGGYEKLFF. The CDR3 DNA is TGTGCCAGCAGCCTTCGACAGGGCGGTTACGAAAAACTGTTTTTT.

The chain is built from TRBV14 and TRBJ2-5; D remains unclear. The CDR3 is made up of 13 amino acids. V lost 6 bases and J 1 base, leaving 9 bases between the germline ends. In germline, CDR1 is SGHDN, CDR2 FVKESK. The CDR3 DNA follows: TGTGCCAGCAGGGGCACAAGCCAAGAGACCCAGTACTTC. This encodes CASRGTSQETQYF. The full variable domain, its missing parts supplied by reference TRBV14 and TRBJ2-5, is EAGVTQFPSHSVIEKGQTVTLRCDPISGHDNLYWYRRVMGKEIKFLLHFVKESKQDESGMPNNRFLAERTGGTYSTLKVQPAELEDSGVYFCASRGTSQETQYFGPGTRLLVL.

The chain combines TRBV10-3 with TRBJ2-5; D may be TRBD2 (6 bases). Germline assignment: CDR1 ENHRY and CDR2 SYGVKD. The V end was cut by 2 bases, the J end by 3 bases, with 19 bases between. The CDR3 extends over 17 amino acids. The CDR3 region is CAISEGSGSWGEETQYF. The CDR3 coding sequence is TGTGCCATCAGTGAGGGGTCAGGATCTTGGGGGGAAGAGACCCAGTACTTC.

This clonotype was detected only once. This may arise from a read error, as a much more abundant clone is one base away. The gene calls are TRBV11-2 and TRBJ1-1, with D uncertain. Trimming pared 1 base from V and 1 base from J, leaving 7 bases between. The CDR3 runs to 14 residues. Germline CDR1 SGHAT, CDR2 FQNNGV. The CDR3 coding sequence is TGTGCCAGCAGCTTAGGCCGGCCGAACACTGAAGCTTTCTTT. It translates to CASSLGRPNTEAFF.

This clonotype was counted only a few times. This chain joins TRBV7-2 and TRBJ1-1; TRBD1 agrees at 9 bases. V trimming: 5 bases; J trimming: 5 bases; junction bases outside the gene matches: 3. From germline, CDR1 is SGHTA and CDR2 FQGNSA. The CDR3 has 13 amino acids. The CDR3 nucleotides read TGTGCCAGCAGCCCCGGGACAGGGACTGAAGCTTTCTTT. The encoded protein is CASSPGTGTEAFF. Using reference TRBV7-2 and TRBJ1-1 for the parts outside the CDR3, the full variable domain is GAGVSQSPSNKVTEKGKDVELRCDPISGHTALYWYRQSLGQGLEFLIYFQGNSAPDKSGLPSDRFSAERTGGSVSTLTIQRTQQEDSAVYLCASSPGTGTEAFFGQGTRLTVV.

This clonotype was detected a few times. As DNA, the CDR3 is TGTGCCAGCAGCTTAGCACAGTCCAGTGGCTACACCTTC. It encodes CASSLAQSSGYTF. The V and J genes are TRBV7-3 and TRBJ1-2; D ambiguous. The ends were cut back, 2 bases at V and 7 bases at J, with 11 bases in the middle. Germline loops: CDR1 SGHTA, CDR2 FQGTGA. The CDR3 consists of 13 residues.

The chain is built from TRBV11-2 and TRBJ1-2; D gene uncertain. Germline CDR1 is SGHAT and CDR2 is FQNNGV. The V gene lost 1 base and the J gene lost 4 bases, with 10 bases spanning the gap. The CDR3 consists of 14 residues. The CDR3 protein is CASSLATGSYGYTF. The CDR3 DNA reads TGTGCCAGCAGCTTAGCGACGGGAAGCTATGGCTACACCTTC.

Only a few counts were recorded for this clonotype. J is TRBJ1-2 and V is TRBV2; 7 bases map to TRBD1. The germline V gene encodes CDR1 SNHLY and CDR2 FYNNEI. CDR3 length: 14 amino acids. V lost 3 bases, J lost 8 bases, and 9 bases stayed unmatched. The CDR3 region has the DNA TGTGCCAGCAGTGACCTCGACAGGGTTATAGGCTACACCTTC. The encoded protein is CASSDLDRVIGYTF.

This clonotype was counted ten times or more. This rearrangement joins TRBV3-1 to TRBJ2-3; D is unclear. This CDR3 is 13 amino acids long. Deletions cut 4 bases from V and 2 bases from J, with 7 bases between. Germline V CDR1 and CDR2: LGHDT, YNNKEL (reference sequence). The CDR3, as DNA: TGTGCCAGCAGCCCCCCCCCCACAGATACGCAGTATTTT. Its protein is CASSPPPTDTQYF.

This clonotype occurred many times. The CDR3 coding sequence is TGTGCCAGCAGTCTCCGGGGGGCCGAGCAGTACGTC. It specifies CASSLRGAEQYV. The rearrangement joins TRBV6-1 to TRBJ2-7, with D perhaps matching TRBD2 (7 bases). V lost 5 bases and J 6 bases, leaving 11 bases between the germline ends. The length of the CDR3 is 12 residues. In germline, CDR1 is MNHNS, CDR2 SASEGT.